Following are 15 T cell receptor beta chains from one sample sequenced in a study of early T cells in non-severe SARS-CoV-2 infection. TCRdb reprocessed the 5' RACE reads with MiXCR, giving one entry per CDR3 protein. Of about 83,000 distinct CDR3 sequences listed, around an eighth are singletons. Material for sequencing was whole blood. These receptor sequences come from an adult who was a healthcare worker with PCR-confirmed SARS-CoV-2 infection or an uninfected control (not recorded which).

This clonotype came up a few times. The CDR3 protein is CASSLTGSGTGELFF. Here the CDR3 DNA reads TGTGCCAGCAGCTTAACCGGGAGTGGTACCGGGGAGCTGTTTTTT. The V call is TRBV7-3, the J call TRBJ2-2; perhaps TRBD2 as D (6 bases). Germline assignment: CDR1 SGHTA and CDR2 FQGTGA. The ends were cut back, 0 bases at V and 5 bases at J, with 10 bases in the middle. The CDR3 loop spans 15 amino acids.

The sample holds many counts of this clonotype. This chain links TRBV5-1 with TRBJ2-5; a weak D match, TRBD2 (6 bases). Germline CDR1 reads SGHRS; CDR2 reads YFSETQ. V was shortened by 4 bases and J by 6 bases, with 16 bases between the two germline ends. This CDR3 has 14 amino acids. CDR3 amino acids: CASSRGLQGKTQYF. In nucleotides, the CDR3 is TGCGCCAGCAGCCGGGGACTGCAGGGAAAGACCCAGTACTTC.

Here the CDR3 DNA reads TGTGCCAGTACCACAGTACCTGAAAACATTCAGTACTTC. It is translated as CASTTVPENIQYF. V gene TRBV19 combines with J gene TRBJ2-4, with D unclear. The CDR3 totals 13 residues. The V gene lost 7 bases and the J gene lost 5 bases, with 12 bases spanning the gap. The germline V gene has CDR1 LNHDA and CDR2 SQIVND (reference sequence).

This clonotype was picked up a small number of times. V usage is TRBV29-1 and J usage is TRBJ2-6, with D perhaps matching TRBD1 or TRBD2 (5 bases each). CDR3 length: 15 amino acids. V was cut by 4 bases and J by 0 bases, with 10 bases left in between. The germline V gene encodes CDR1 SQVTM and CDR2 ANQGSEA. The CDR3 here is CSVGGVSSGANVLTF. CDR3 coding DNA: TGCAGCGTTGGAGGGGTCAGCTCTGGGGCCAACGTCCTGACTTTC. Complete variable domain (other parts from reference TRBV29-1 and TRBJ2-6): SAVISQKPSRDICQRGTSLTIQCQVDSQVTMMFWYRQQPGQSLTLIATANQGSEATYESGFVIDKFPISRPNLTFSTLTVSNMSPEDSSIYLCSVGGVSSGANVLTFGAGSRLTVL.

This clonotype came up a few times. The V gene is TRBV20-1, the J gene TRBJ1-6; perhaps TRBD1 as D (5 bases). Trimming removed 6 bases from V and 6 bases from J, with 15 bases in between. Germline assignment: CDR1 DFQATT and CDR2 SNEGSKA (reference sequence). CDR3 length: 14 amino acids. CDR3 DNA: TGCAGTGCGTTCCCCCGGCAGGGTAATTCACCCCTCCACTTT. Translation gives CSAFPRQGNSPLHF.

This clonotype was counted only a few times. The chain employs TRBV4-3 and TRBJ2-2, with 7 bases fitting TRBD2. After removal of 0 bases from V and 2 bases from J, the junction contained 6 bases not matched to a gene. The CDR3 contains 17 residues. Germline V lookup: CDR1 LGHNA, CDR2 YSLEER. CDR3 residues: CASSQDPRGSNTGELFF. In DNA form, the CDR3 reads TGCGCCAGCAGCCAAGATCCTCGCGGGAGTAACACCGGGGAGCTGTTTTTT.

In its sample, this clonotype was seen many times. The chain uses TRBV6-2 or TRBV6-3 and TRBJ2-2, with D unresolved. Between the trimmed V and J ends, which lost 8 bases and 1 base, there was a span of 11 bases. The germline V gene encodes CDR1 MNHEY and CDR2 SVGEGT. The CDR3 covers 14 residues. The CDR3 region is CASRNWGNTGELFF. The CDR3 nucleotides read TGTGCCAGCCGGAACTGGGGGAACACCGGGGAGCTGTTTTTT.

This clonotype came up many times. This chain links TRBV6-6 with TRBJ1-5; D not certain. The CDR3 is 14 residues long. The ends were cut back, 4 bases at V and 3 bases at J, with 10 bases in the middle. Germline V gives CDR1 MNHNY, CDR2 SVGAGI (reference sequence). CDR3 protein: CASSSPYVNQPQHF. The DNA for the CDR3 is TGTGCCAGCAGTTCCCCGTATGTCAATCAGCCCCAGCATTTT.

The CDR3 DNA reads TGCAGCGTTCTTGGACAGGGTGAAGCAGATACGCAGTATTTT. Translating gives CSVLGQGEADTQYF. The chain combines TRBV29-1 with TRBJ2-3; 8 nucleotides align to TRBD1. Germline loops: CDR1 SQVTM, CDR2 ANQGSEA. With V trimmed by 5 bases and J by 4 bases, 8 bases remained unmatched. The CDR3 has 14 amino acids.

This clonotype was observed a handful of times. The V call is TRBV20-1, the J call TRBJ2-7; the D is unclear. The CDR3 has 12 residues. The V end was cut by 3 bases, the J end by 2 bases, with 8 bases between. Germline V gene lookup returns CDR1 DFQATT and CDR2 SNEGSKA (reference sequence). The chain's CDR3 is CSASQQTYEQYF. The CDR3 nucleotides read TGCAGTGCTAGCCAACAAACCTACGAGCAGTACTTC.

The rearrangement joins TRBV7-6 to TRBJ2-2; D ambiguous. Germline CDR1 SGHVS, CDR2 FNYEAQ. The CDR3 runs to 13 residues. V was shortened by 5 bases and J by 5 bases, with 9 bases between the two germline ends. Here the CDR3 DNA reads TGTGCCAGCAGCCCACCGATTACCGGGGAGCTGTTTTTT. It specifies CASSPPITGELFF.

The chain combines TRBV2 with TRBJ2-4; 8 bases map to TRBD1. The CDR3 length is 14 residues. The ends lost 6 bases at V and 6 bases at J; junction bases unmatched: 7. Germline V gene sequence: CDR1 SNHLY, CDR2 FYNNEI. The CDR3 nucleotides are TGTGCCAGCAGCCCCGGGACAGGTAGAAACATTCAGTACTTC. Translation gives CASSPGTGRNIQYF.

J is TRBJ1-5 and V is TRBV18; D unclear. CDR1 and CDR2 (germline): KGHSH, LQKENI. V was cut by 2 bases and J by 7 bases, with 9 bases left in between. The length of the CDR3 is 13 residues. The CDR3 loop is CASSPSTGQPQHF. In nucleotides, the CDR3 is TGTGCCAGCTCACCATCCACGGGCCAGCCCCAGCATTTT.

This rearrangement joins TRBV6-1 to TRBJ2-1; tentative D call: TRBD2 (5 bases). This CDR3 has 14 amino acids. The germline V and J ends were trimmed by 6 bases and 4 bases, with 13 bases remaining between them. Germline V gene data show CDR1 as MNHNS and CDR2 as SASEGT. The CDR3 protein is CASRLSGNYNEQFF. For the CDR3, the DNA is TGTGCCAGCAGACTAAGCGGCAATTACAATGAGCAGTTCTTC.

The chain joins TRBV7-9 to TRBJ2-2; D is unclear. CDR1 SEHNR and CDR2 FQNEAQ come from the germline V gene (reference sequence). The length of the CDR3 is 14 residues. V lost 3 bases to trimming and J lost 5 bases, with 10 bases between them. CDR3 sequence: CASSLMMGTGELFF. The CDR3 DNA follows: TGTGCCAGCAGCTTGATGATGGGAACCGGGGAGCTGTTTTTT.